This TCR beta chain was recorded in a study of T cell responses to AZD1222 COVID-19 vaccine (dated by TCRdb to 2020 to 2023). Some background on the complete study: AZD1222 recipients with second doses at about 4 weeks or about 12 weeks were pooled, because spike-specific TCR depth and breadth did not differ between schedules. TCR sequencing covered over 230 trial participants: 200 to 220 given two doses of AZD1222 and 26 given two doses of MenACWY control vaccine. Trial participants were enrolled by age into 18-55, 56-69 and 70-plus year subgroups, with roughly 150, 30 and 60 TCR-sequenced participants respectively. The research as a whole found: After two AZD1222 doses, spike-specific TCR breadth and depth were significantly higher than at day 0 and than in MenACWY recipients. Reportedly, almost half of the unique spike-specific TCRs recognized epitopes lying outside the regions that are mutated in the B.1.351 and B.1.1.7 variants. Participants were mostly white British and included more females than males, and it was suggested by the authors that clonal diversity may have been underestimated. The 56-69-year group was small, and its depth increase did not reach significance, likely because of low power. Conclusions about previously exposed vaccinees were limited because only six or seven AZD1222 recipients were SARS-CoV-2 seropositive at baseline. CD4 TCRs associated with the vaccine covered the entire spike protein, and the dominant responses were in regions 160-218 and 743-854. No day 14 peak-response samples were available, so repertoires were characterized only after the peak T cell response.

Taken from the germline V gene, the CDR1 and CDR2 loops are SGHTS and YDEGEE. The CDR3 numbers 15 residues from cysteine through phenylalanine. The read is trimmed to its CDR3 DNA, 45 bases read in frame from base 1. Trimming at the junction amounts to 6 bases on V and 4 bases on J, and the germline ends lie 14 bases apart. The sample's time point label, decoded: baseline before first vaccination. Vaccinee samples came from UK trials COV001 and COV002, including a single-blind randomized controlled phase 2/3 trial of AZD1222 (ChAdOx1 nCoV-19) in healthy adults. For TCRbeta chain sequencing, PBMC samples from trial participants were taken at day 0 and at day 28 after the second dose. This clone appeared a single time. What antigen it recognizes has not been identified. Base qualities are missing; no much larger clone stands one base away. The CDR3 regions of human TCRbeta chains were analyzed by immunosequencing. Under the source paper's analysis protocol: TCRs in the repertoires were compared against a reference library of SARS-CoV-2-specific TCRs that had been generated with the MIRA antigen-specificity platform. Breadth was defined as the fraction of unique TCRs that were SARS-CoV-2-associated. Depth was defined as the fraction of total T cells that were SARS-CoV-2-associated. Using the MIRA data, every spike-specific TCR was mapped to the spike region that the TCR reacted to and assigned to either a CD4 or a CD8 class. Log10-transformed breadth and depth values were compared by one-way ANOVA with Sidak's multiple comparisons tests. TCRdb holds this immuneACCESS table with in-frame rearrangements only. Some clones are missing; in checked studies, unresolved V genes explain under half, and the rest has no known cause. The D gene and trimming were derived from the DNA, and the V and J assignments and clone size from that table. This sample holds about 120,000 clones; about 90% were observed only once. 5.4% of the sample lies in the top ten.

The chain was built from TRBV5-8 and TRBJ1-6, with TRBD1 perhaps the D gene, on 6 matching bases. Material: peripheral blood, obtained on day 0 of AZD1222 vaccination. The TCR was taken from an adult in good health. CDR3 region: CASTQTGQYNSPLHF. The sequenced DNA is TGTGCCAGCACCCAAACTGGACAGTATAATTCACCCCTCCACTTT.